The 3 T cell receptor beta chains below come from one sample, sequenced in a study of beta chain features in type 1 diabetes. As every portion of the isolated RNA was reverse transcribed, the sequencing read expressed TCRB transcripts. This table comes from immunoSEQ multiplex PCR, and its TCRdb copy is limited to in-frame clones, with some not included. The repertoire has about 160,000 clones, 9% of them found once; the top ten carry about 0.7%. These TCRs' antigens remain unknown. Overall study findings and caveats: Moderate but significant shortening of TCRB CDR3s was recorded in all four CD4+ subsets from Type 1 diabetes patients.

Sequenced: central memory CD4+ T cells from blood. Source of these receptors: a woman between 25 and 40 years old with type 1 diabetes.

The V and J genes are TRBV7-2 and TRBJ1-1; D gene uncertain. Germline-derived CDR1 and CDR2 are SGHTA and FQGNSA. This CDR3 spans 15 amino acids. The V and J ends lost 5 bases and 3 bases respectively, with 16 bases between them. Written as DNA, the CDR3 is TGTGCCAGCAGCCAAAGGTACAGAATGGACACTGAAGCTTTCTTT. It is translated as CASSQRYRMDTEAFF. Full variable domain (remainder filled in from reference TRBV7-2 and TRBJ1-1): GAGVSQSPSNKVTEKGKDVELRCDPISGHTALYWYRQSLGQGLEFLIYFQGNSAPDKSGLPSDRFSAERTGGSVSTLTIQRTQQEDSAVYLCASSQRYRMDTEAFFGQGTRLTVV.

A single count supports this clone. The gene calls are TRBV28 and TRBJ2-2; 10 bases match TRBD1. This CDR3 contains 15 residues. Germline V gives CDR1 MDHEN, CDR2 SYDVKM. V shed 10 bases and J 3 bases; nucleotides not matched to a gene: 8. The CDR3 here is CATTPGQGYTGELFF. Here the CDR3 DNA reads TGTGCCACCACGCCGGGACAGGGGTACACCGGGGAGCTGTTTTTT.

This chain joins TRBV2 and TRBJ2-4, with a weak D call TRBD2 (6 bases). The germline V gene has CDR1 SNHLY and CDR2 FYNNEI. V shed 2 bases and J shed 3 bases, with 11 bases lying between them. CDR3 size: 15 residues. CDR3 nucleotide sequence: TGTGCCAGCAGTGAATCCCGGGACTTCAAAAACATTCAGTACTTC. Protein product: CASSESRDFKNIQYF.